One sample yielded the 13 T cell receptor beta chains listed below, sequenced in a study of shared clonotypes between healthy human individuals. Method: immunoSEQ multiplex PCR; TCRdb's copy keeps in-frame clones and lacks some. The sample yields about 2.2 million clones, roughly 91% seen once. Terminally differentiated effector memory CD45RA+ cells were excluded by CCR7 positive selection of CD45RO-negative cells. Sequenced: naive CD8+ T cells from PBMCs. These receptor sequences come from a man between 18 and 29 years old in good health. Some clones in this sample may be carry-over from other donors' samples.

The chain has TRBV29-1 and TRBJ2-1, with D perhaps TRBD1 (5 bases). The CDR3 contains 18 residues. Germline V gene sequence: CDR1 SQVTM, CDR2 ANQGSEA. V was trimmed by 4 bases and J by 2 bases, leaving 24 bases between them. The CDR3 DNA is TGCAGCGTTGTGGGTGGTATCAGGGCTGGGTCTACCTACAATGAGCAGTTCTTC. It yields the protein CSVVGGIRAGSTYNEQFF.

This chain links TRBV4-2 with TRBJ1-1; the D gene is possibly TRBD1 (5 bases). The CDR3 is 14 residues long. Germline CDR1 reads LGHNA; CDR2 reads YNFKEQ. V was pared by 3 bases and J by 5 bases, with 13 bases between. The CDR3 DNA reads as TGTGCCAGCAGCCATGGTAAGGGGAGGACTGAAGCTTTCTTT. It specifies CASSHGKGRTEAFF.

The V and J genes are TRBV19 and TRBJ2-7; 9 bases are shared with TRBD2. Unmatched junction bases numbered 4, after V lost 6 bases and J lost 7 bases. The CDR3 extends over 12 amino acids. Per germline, CDR1 LNHDA and CDR2 SQIVND (reference sequence). The CDR3 is CASSLTSGEQYF. CDR3 bases: TGTGCCAGTAGCCTGACTAGCGGAGAGCAGTACTTC.

The chain carries TRBV2 and TRBJ2-7, with 16 bases matching TRBD2. This CDR3 comprises 17 residues. The ends lost 8 bases at V and 2 bases at J; junction bases unmatched: 9. Germline V gene sequence: CDR1 SNHLY, CDR2 FYNNEI. The CDR3 nucleotides are TGTGCCAGCGAGGGACTAGCGGGAGGGGATGGGCCCTACGAGCAGTACTTC. It specifies CASEGLAGGDGPYEQYF.

The CDR3, as DNA: TGTGCCAGCAATCGTTTGGGGGGCACTGGCTACACCTTC. Translating gives CASNRLGGTGYTF. The chain has TRBV28 and TRBJ1-2; possibly TRBD1 for D (6 bases). The CDR3 has 13 amino acids. The V gene lost 7 bases and the J gene lost 7 bases, with 16 bases spanning the gap. Germline lookup yields CDR1 MDHEN and CDR2 SYDVKM.

V is TRBV7-9 and J is TRBJ2-3, with 7 bases matching TRBD2. V was pared by 5 bases and J by 12 bases, with 14 bases of the junction left unmatched. The CDR3 consists of 14 residues. In germline, CDR1 is SEHNR, CDR2 FQNEAQ (reference sequence). The CDR3 nucleotides read TGTGCCAGCAGCCGACAGCGGGACGGTCCGGCTCAGTATTTT. Its protein is CASSRQRDGPAQYF.

The chain is built from TRBV9 and TRBJ2-1; D is ambiguous. The CDR3 is 18 residues long. Trimming removed 3 bases at V and 2 bases at J, with 21 bases between. The germline V gene has CDR1 SGDLS and CDR2 YYNGEE. The CDR3 loop is CASSDGPTTMYAYNEQFF. As DNA, the CDR3 is TGTGCCAGCAGCGACGGCCCAACAACCATGTACGCCTACAATGAGCAGTTCTTC.

The chain recombines TRBV7-9 with TRBJ2-2; TRBD2 matches 15 bases. The CDR3 totals 17 residues. The V and J ends lost 5 bases and 8 bases, in that order; junction bases with no gene match: 9. Germline CDR1 is SEHNR and CDR2 is FQNEAQ (reference sequence). CDR3 DNA sequence: TGTGCCAGCAGCGCGACCGGGACTAGCGGGGGGTCGGGGGAGCTGTTTTTT. This codes for CASSATGTSGGSGELFF.

A single count supports this clone. The chain joins TRBV7-6 to TRBJ2-7; 8 positions agree with TRBD2. This CDR3 has 15 amino acids. Germline CDR1 SGHVS, CDR2 FNYEAQ. Trimming removed 1 base from V and 4 bases from J; junction bases left unmatched: 6. The CDR3 DNA sequence: TGTGCCAGCAGCTTAGGTAGCGGGGTGTCATACGAGCAGTACTTC. This sequence encodes CASSLGSGVSYEQYF.

This rearrangement joins TRBV19 to TRBJ2-6; no firm D call. Germline loops: CDR1 LNHDA, CDR2 SQIVND (reference sequence). There are 11 residues in the CDR3. With 9 bases removed from V and 9 bases from J, the gap between germline ends came to 9 bases. CDR3 bases: TGTGCCAGCTTATGGGGCAACGTCCTGACTTTC. It yields the protein CASLWGNVLTF.

V and J are TRBV6-1 and TRBJ1-5; weak D call: TRBD1 (6 bases). This CDR3 is 16 amino acids long. Germline assignment: CDR1 MNHNS and CDR2 SASEGT. V was clipped by 0 bases and J by 2 bases, with 11 bases between them. In nucleotides, the CDR3 is TGTGCCAGCAGTGAAGCCCGGGGGCAGGGCAATCAGCCCCAGCATTTT. It yields the protein CASSEARGQGNQPQHF.

This sequence joins TRBV30 and TRBJ2-5; no definite D call. This CDR3 region has 12 residues. The germline CDR1 and CDR2 sequences are GTSNPN and SVGIG (reference sequence). Trimming pared 4 bases from V and 5 bases from J, leaving 11 bases between. CDR3 DNA sequence: TGTGCCTGGACCCCCCCCGCGGAGACCCAGTACTTC. Translated: CAWTPPAETQYF.

The chain joins TRBV27 to TRBJ2-3, with 14 bases lining up with TRBD2. The germline V gene has CDR1 MNHEY and CDR2 SMNVEV (reference sequence). The CDR3 covers 18 residues. The trim removed 4 bases at V and 9 bases at J, leaving 15 bases unmatched. CDR3 nucleotides: TGTGCCAGCAGTTCGAGACTAGCGGGAGGGCCAACCCCGAACACGCAGTATTTT. Translation: CASSSRLAGGPTPNTQYF.